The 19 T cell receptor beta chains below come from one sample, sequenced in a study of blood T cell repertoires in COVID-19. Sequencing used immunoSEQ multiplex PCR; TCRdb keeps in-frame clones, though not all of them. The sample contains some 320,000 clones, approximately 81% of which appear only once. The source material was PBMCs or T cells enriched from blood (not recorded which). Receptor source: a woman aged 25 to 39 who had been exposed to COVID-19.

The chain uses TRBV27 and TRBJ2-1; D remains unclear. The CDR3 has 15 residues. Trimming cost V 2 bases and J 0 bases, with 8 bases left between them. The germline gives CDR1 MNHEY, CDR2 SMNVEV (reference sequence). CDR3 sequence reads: CASSLTGLSYNEQFF. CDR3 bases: TGTGCCAGCAGTTTAACGGGTCTCTCCTACAATGAGCAGTTCTTC.

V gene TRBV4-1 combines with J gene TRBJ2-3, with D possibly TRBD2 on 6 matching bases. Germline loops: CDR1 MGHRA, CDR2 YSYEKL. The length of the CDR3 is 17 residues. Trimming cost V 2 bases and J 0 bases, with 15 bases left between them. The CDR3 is CASSQYLAAGSTDTQYF. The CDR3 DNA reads TGCGCCAGCAGCCAATATTTGGCGGCGGGGAGCACAGATACGCAGTATTTT.

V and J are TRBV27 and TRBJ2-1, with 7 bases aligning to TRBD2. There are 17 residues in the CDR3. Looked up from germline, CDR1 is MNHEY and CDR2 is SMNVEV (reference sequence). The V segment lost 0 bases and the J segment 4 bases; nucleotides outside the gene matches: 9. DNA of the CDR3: TGTGCCAGCAGTTTATCGAGCGGCGGGGGTCCGTACAATGAGCAGTTCTTC. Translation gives CASSLSSGGGPYNEQFF.

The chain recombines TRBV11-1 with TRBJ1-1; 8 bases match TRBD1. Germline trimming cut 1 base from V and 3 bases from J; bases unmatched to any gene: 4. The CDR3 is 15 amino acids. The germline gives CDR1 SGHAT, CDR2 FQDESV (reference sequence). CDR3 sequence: CASSLVLTGDTEAFF. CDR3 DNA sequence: TGTGCCAGCAGCTTAGTTCTGACAGGGGACACTGAAGCTTTCTTT.

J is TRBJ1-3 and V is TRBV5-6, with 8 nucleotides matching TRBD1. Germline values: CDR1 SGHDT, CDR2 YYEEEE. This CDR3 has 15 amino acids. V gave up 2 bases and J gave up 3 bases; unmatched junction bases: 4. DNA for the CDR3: TGTGCCAGCAGCTTCGGACAGGGCTATGGAAACACCATATATTTT. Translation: CASSFGQGYGNTIYF.

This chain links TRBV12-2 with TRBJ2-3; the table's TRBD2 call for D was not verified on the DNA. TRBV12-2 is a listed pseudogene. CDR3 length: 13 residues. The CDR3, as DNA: TGTGCAAGTCGCTTAGGTTCCCCTGATACGCAGTATTTT. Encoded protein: CASRLGSPDTQYF.

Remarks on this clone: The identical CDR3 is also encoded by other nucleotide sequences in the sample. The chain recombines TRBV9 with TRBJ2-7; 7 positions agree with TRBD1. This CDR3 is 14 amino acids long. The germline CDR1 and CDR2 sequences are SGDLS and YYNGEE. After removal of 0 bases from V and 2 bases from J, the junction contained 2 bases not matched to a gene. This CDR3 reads CASSVGQGPYEQYF. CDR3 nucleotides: TGTGCCAGCAGCGTAGGACAGGGTCCCTACGAGCAGTACTTC.

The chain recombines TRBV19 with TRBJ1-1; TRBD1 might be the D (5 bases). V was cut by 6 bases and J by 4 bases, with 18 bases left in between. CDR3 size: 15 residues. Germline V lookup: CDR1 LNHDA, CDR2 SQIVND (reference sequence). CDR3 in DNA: TGTGCCAGTAGCCCCACAGGCCCGCGGGGCACTGAAGCTTTCTTT. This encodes CASSPTGPRGTEAFF.

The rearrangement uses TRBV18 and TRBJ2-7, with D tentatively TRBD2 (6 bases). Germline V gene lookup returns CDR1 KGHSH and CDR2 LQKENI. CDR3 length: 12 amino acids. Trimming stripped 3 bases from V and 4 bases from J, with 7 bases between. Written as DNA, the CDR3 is TGTGCCAGCTCACCCCGGGGGTACGAGCAGTACTTC. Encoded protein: CASSPRGYEQYF. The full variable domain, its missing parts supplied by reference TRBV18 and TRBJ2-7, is NAGVMQNPRHLVRRRGQEARLRCSPMKGHSHVYWYRQLPEEGLKFMVYLQKENIIDESGMPKERFSAEFPKEGPSILRIQQVVRGDSAAYFCASSPRGYEQYFGPGTRLTVT.

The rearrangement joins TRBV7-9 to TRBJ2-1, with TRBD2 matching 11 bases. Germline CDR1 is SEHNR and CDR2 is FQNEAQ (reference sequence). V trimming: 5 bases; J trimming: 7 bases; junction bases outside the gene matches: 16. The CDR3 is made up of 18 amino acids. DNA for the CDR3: TGTGCCAGCAGCCGTAGCGGGAGGGCCCCAACAACATCGAATGAGCAGTTCTTC. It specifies CASSRSGRAPTTSNEQFF.

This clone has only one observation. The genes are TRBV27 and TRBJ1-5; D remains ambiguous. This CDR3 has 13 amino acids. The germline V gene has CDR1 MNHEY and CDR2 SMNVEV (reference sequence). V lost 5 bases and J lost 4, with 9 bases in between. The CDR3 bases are TGTGCCAGCAGTCTGAAGCCTAATCAGCCCCAGCATTTT. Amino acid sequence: CASSLKPNQPQHF.

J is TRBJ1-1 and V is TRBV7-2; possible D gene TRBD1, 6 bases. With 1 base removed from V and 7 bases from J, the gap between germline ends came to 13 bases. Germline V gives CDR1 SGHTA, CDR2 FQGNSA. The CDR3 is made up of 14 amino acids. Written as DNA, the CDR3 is TGTGCCAGCAGCTTAGTCCCCGCGACAGGTGAAGCTTTCTTT. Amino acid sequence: CASSLVPATGEAFF.

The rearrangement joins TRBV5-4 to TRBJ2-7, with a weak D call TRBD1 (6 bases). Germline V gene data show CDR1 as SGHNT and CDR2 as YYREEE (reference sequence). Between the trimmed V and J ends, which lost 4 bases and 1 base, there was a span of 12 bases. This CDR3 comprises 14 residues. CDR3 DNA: TGTGCCAGCAGCCAAGAGACAGGATCCTACGAGCAGTACTTC. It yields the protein CASSQETGSYEQYF.

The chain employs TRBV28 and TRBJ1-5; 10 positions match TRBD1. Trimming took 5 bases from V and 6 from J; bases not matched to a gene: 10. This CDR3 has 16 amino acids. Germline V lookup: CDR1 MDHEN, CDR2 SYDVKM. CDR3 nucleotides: TGTGCCAGCAGTCCAGGGGACAGGGGTAGGAGTCAGCCCCAGCATTTT. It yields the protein CASSPGDRGRSQPQHF.

CDR3 DNA: TGTGCCAGCAGCGTCCGGGACAGGGGTAATGGCTACACCTTC. As protein: CASSVRDRGNGYTF. The V gene is TRBV7-2, the J gene TRBJ1-2; TRBD1 matches 10 bases. Germline V gene data show CDR1 as SGHTA and CDR2 as FQGNSA. There are 14 residues in the CDR3. With 5 bases clipped from V and 6 bases from J, the junction kept 6 bases outside the gene matches.

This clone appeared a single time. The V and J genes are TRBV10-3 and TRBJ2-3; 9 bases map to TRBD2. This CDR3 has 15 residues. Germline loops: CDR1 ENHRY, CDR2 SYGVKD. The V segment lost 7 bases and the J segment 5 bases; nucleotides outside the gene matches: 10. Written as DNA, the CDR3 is TGTGCCATCACGTTACGGCGGGAGGGCATAGATACGCAGTATTTT. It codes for CAITLRREGIDTQYF.

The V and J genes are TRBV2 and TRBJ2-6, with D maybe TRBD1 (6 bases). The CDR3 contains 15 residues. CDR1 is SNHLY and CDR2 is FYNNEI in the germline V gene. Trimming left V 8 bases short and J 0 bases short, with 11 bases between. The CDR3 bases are TGTGCCAGCCGTTCAGGGGTCTCTGGGGCCAACGTCCTGACTTTC. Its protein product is CASRSGVSGANVLTF.

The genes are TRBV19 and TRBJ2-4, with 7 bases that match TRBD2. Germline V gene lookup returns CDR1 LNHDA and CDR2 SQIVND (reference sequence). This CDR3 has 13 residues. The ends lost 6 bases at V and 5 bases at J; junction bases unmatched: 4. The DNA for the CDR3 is TGTGCCAGTAGCTGGGGGGGAGAAAACATTCAGTACTTC. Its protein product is CASSWGGENIQYF.

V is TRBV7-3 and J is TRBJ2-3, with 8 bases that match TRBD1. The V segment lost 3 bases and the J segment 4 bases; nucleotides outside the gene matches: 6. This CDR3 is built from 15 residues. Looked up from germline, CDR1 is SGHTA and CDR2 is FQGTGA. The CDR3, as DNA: TGTGCCAGCAGCTTTTTTCCAGGGGGCGCAGATACGCAGTATTTT. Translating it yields CASSFFPGGADTQYF.